The 12 T cell receptor beta chains below all came from one sample that was sequenced in a study of identical twins. TCRdb re-analysed the 5' RACE reads in MiXCR, keeping a single row per CDR3 protein. The repertoire holds more than 600,000 distinct CDR3 sequences, with roughly 18% as singletons. These records were also assigned to another study, of T cells expressing NK-cell markers.

Sequenced sample: PBMCs. The receptor set was obtained from a woman between 18 and 29 years old in good health.

The gene calls are TRBV3-1 and TRBJ2-1, with D uncertain. The CDR3 is 13 residues long. Germline V CDR1 and CDR2: LGHDT, YNNKEL (reference sequence). Between the trimmed V and J ends, which lost 3 bases and 6 bases, there was a span of 9 bases. CDR3 amino acids: CASSHNGVNEQFF. CDR3 coding DNA: TGTGCCAGCAGCCATAATGGGGTCAATGAGCAGTTCTTC.

This rearrangement joins TRBV5-1 to TRBJ1-2; unclear D gene. CDR3 length: 16 amino acids. The V end was cut by 0 bases, the J end by 4 bases, with 16 bases between. Germline assignment: CDR1 SGHRS and CDR2 YFSETQ. The CDR3 spells CASSLVSGWGTYGYTF. CDR3 nucleotides: TGCGCCAGCAGCTTGGTTTCTGGGTGGGGAACCTATGGCTACACCTTC.

Only a few counts were recorded for this clonotype. The chain joins TRBV7-9 to TRBJ2-2, with D uncertain. CDR3 length: 12 amino acids. Germline V gene lookup returns CDR1 SEHNR and CDR2 FQNEAQ (reference sequence). Trimming removed 5 bases from V and 6 bases from J, with 7 bases in between. In nucleotides, the CDR3 is TGTGCCAGCAGCGCACGATCCGGGGAGCTGTTTTTT. Translation: CASSARSGELFF. The entire variable domain, with the rest obtained from reference TRBV7-9 and TRBJ2-2, is as follows: DTGVSQNPRHKITKRGQNVTFRCDPISEHNRLYWYRQTLGQGPEFLTYFQNEAQLEKSRLLSDRFSAERPKGSFSTLEIQRTEQGDSAMYLCASSARSGELFFGEGSRLTVL.

This clonotype has only one observation. The chain has TRBV7-8 and TRBJ2-1; TRBD2 aligns across 14 bases. With V trimmed by 4 bases and J by 5 bases, 4 bases remained unmatched. From germline, CDR1 is SGHVS and CDR2 FQNEAQ. This CDR3 comprises 16 residues. The CDR3 loop reads CASSWGTSGGDNEQFF. In DNA form, the CDR3 reads TGTGCCAGCAGCTGGGGGACTAGCGGGGGCGACAATGAGCAGTTCTTC.

This sequence joins TRBV12-3 or TRBV12-4 and TRBJ2-5; D is ambiguous. This CDR3 comprises 16 residues. V was trimmed by 3 bases and J by 2 bases, leaving 16 bases between them. The CDR3 region is CASSFFEIATQETQYF. CDR3 bases: TGTGCCAGCAGTTTCTTTGAGATAGCTACTCAAGAGACCCAGTACTTC.

This chain links TRBV11-2 with TRBJ2-6; D uncertain. The CDR3 is 19 residues long. Trimming removed 5 bases at V and 0 bases at J, with 20 bases between. Germline assignment: CDR1 SGHAT and CDR2 FQNNGV. The CDR3 region is CASSPKRLLSFSGANVLTF. CDR3 DNA: TGTGCCAGCAGCCCCAAAAGATTATTAAGCTTCTCTGGGGCCAACGTCCTGACTTTC.

This rearrangement joins TRBV20-1 to TRBJ2-4; tentative D call: TRBD2 (6 bases). This CDR3 has 14 amino acids. CDR1 is DFQATT, CDR2 SNEGSKA, per germline (reference sequence). The V and J ends lost 0 bases and 2 bases respectively, with 8 bases between them. CDR3 amino acids: CSAREGGPKNIQYF. For the CDR3, the DNA is TGCAGTGCTAGAGAAGGAGGGCCCAAAAACATTCAGTACTTC.

This clonotype was observed many times. The V call is TRBV5-1, the J call TRBJ2-3; unclear D gene. The CDR3 contains 12 residues. V was trimmed by 4 bases and J by 5 bases, leaving 8 bases between them. The germline gives CDR1 SGHRS, CDR2 YFSETQ. The CDR3 bases are TGCGCCAGCAGCCCAAAGGAAGATACGCAGTATTTT. Its protein product is CASSPKEDTQYF.

This clonotype was detected a few times. The germline gene is not matched at one end of the junction; a read error may be the cause. The J gene is TRBJ1-1, the V gene TRBV5-1; D is unresolved. Germline V gene data show CDR1 as SGHRS and CDR2 as YFSETQ. CDR3 size: 13 residues. The CDR3 reads CASSLLSNTEAFF. The DNA of the CDR3 is TGTGCCAGCAGTTTATTAAGCAACACTGAAGCTTTCTTT. The full variable domain, with the rest looked up from reference TRBV5-1 and TRBJ1-1, is KAGVTQTPRYLIKTRGQQVTLSCSPISGHRSVSWYQQTPGQGLQFLFEYFSETQRNKGNFPGRFSGRQFSNSRSEMNVSTLELGDSALYLCASSLLSNTEAFFGQGTRLTVV.

This clonotype turned up a few times. The chain combines TRBV7-9 with TRBJ1-1; 9 nucleotides agree with TRBD1. This CDR3 is 14 amino acids long. The germline V gene encodes CDR1 SEHNR and CDR2 FQNEAQ (reference sequence). After removal of 5 bases from V and 7 bases from J, the junction contained 8 bases not matched to a gene. CDR3 in amino acids: CASSPRTGEFEAFF. CDR3 DNA: TGTGCCAGCAGCCCCCGGACAGGGGAATTTGAAGCTTTCTTT.

The chain joins TRBV4-3 to TRBJ1-1; weak D call: TRBD1 (6 bases). The V end lost 0 bases, the J end lost 1 base, and 9 bases lay between the germline ends. The CDR3 is made up of 15 amino acids. CDR1 and CDR2 (germline): LGHNA, YSLEER. DNA of the CDR3: TGCGCCAGCAGCCAAGACCCAGGGGAGAACACTGAAGCTTTCTTT. Encoded protein: CASSQDPGENTEAFF.

This clonotype was counted many times. This chain links TRBV29-1 with TRBJ1-1; 8 bases match TRBD1. The CDR3 is made up of 12 amino acids. The V segment lost 7 bases and the J segment 4 bases; nucleotides outside the gene matches: 5. Germline CDR1 is SQVTM and CDR2 is ANQGSEA. The DNA of the CDR3 is TGCAGCGGGCAGGGGGCGGGCACTGAAGCTTTCTTT. Its translation: CSGQGAGTEAFF.